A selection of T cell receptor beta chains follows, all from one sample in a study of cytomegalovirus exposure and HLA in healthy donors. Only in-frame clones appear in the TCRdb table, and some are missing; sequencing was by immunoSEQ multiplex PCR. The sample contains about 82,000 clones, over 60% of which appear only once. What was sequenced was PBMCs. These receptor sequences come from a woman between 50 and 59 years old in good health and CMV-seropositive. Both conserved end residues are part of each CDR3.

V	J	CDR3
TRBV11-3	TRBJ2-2	CASSLGGQEGGELFF
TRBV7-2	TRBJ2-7	CASSPVGRAYEQYF
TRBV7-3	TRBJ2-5	CASSLTNGEGRETQYF
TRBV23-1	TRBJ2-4	CASPRDREVKNIQYF
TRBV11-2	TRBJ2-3	CASSSFPSSNTDTQYF
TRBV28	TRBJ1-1	CASSQTTGGNTEAFF
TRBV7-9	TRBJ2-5	CASSVSGAEETQYF
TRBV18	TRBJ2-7	CASSPAPGQGIYEQYF
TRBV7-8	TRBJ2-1	CASSAQGNEQFF
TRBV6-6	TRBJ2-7	CASSPTHYEQYF
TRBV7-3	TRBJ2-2	CASSPPGGNTGELFF
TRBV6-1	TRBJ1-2	CASSDGRARAYGYTF
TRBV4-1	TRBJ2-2	CASSQGQGARTGELFF
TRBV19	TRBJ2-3	CASRTGFTDTQYF
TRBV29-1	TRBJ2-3	CSVEDGSGGASDTQYF
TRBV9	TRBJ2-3	CASRRSPSYGDTQYF
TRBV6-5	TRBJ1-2	CASSYVRDTAGGYTF
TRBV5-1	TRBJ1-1	CASSPEGHRDVAFF
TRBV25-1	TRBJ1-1	CASSEDRVHIGEAFF
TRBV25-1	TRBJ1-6	CASRGDRYYNSPLHF
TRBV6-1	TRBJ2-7	CASSEPGQGVYEQYF
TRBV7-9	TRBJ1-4	CASSPPPRSGTREKLFF
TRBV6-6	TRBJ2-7	CASSFGRGQGEDEQYF
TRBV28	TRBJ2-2	CASSGRTTDTTGELFF
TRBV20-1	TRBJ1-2	CSAQYGYTF
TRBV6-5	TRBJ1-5	CASREDRVGNQPQHF
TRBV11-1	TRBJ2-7	CASSPFGYEQYF
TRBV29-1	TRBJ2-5	CSVIVQGETQYF
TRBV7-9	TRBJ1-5	CASSLWEQPQHF
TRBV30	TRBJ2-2	CAWSVFGSITGELFF
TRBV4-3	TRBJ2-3	CASSQGRRGDTDTQYF
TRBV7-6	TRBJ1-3	CASSTTPGQAISGNTIYF
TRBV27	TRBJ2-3	CASSPYSGGADDTQYF
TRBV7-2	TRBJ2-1	CASSSSGTYNEQFF
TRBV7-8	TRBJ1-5	CASSPPGAFNQPQHF
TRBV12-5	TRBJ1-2	CASGLGGAIDYGYTF
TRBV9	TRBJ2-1	CASSVGGDRWDEQFF
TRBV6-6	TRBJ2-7	CASRLDTLGYEQYF
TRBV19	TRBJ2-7	CASTDRISYEQYF
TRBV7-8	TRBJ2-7	CASSSPQRAYYEQYF
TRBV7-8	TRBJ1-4	CASSLVGTGKLFF
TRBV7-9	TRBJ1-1	CSSSLALAGNTEAFF
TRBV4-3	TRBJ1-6	CASSSGARGNNSPLHF
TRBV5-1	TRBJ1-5	CASSLVGGWDQPQHF
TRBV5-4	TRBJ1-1	CASSLGPGMNTEAFF
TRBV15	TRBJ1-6	CATSPRSDLSNSPLHF
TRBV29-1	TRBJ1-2	CSVEDLDRIANYGYTF
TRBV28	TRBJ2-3	CASSTPGQGTDTQYF
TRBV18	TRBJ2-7	CASSGGQSYEQYF
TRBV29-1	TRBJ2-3	CSVASGGATDTQYF
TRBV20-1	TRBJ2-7	CSASRGDEQYF
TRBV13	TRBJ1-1	CASSPRSLWPVNTEAFF
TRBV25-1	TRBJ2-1	CASSATDRGTYNEQFF
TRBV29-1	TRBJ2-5	CSMQAGGPQETQYF
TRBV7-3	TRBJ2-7	CASSLLGGASEQYF
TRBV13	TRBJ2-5	CASSSQEVPQETQYF
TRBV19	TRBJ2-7	CASSIGASGEQYF
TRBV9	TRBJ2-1	CASRPLGTGGEQFF
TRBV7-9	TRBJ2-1	CASSLNNEQFF
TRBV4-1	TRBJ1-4	CASSQGTGDEKLFF